These 25 T cell receptor beta chains originate from one sample sequenced in a study of early T cells in non-severe SARS-CoV-2 infection. TCRdb re-analysed the 5' RACE reads in MiXCR, keeping a single row per CDR3 protein. The table has under 85,000 distinct CDR3 sequences, about 9% seen once; the top ten hold 5.9%. The sequencing sample was made of whole blood. These receptors were collected from an adult who was a healthcare worker with PCR-confirmed SARS-CoV-2 infection or an uninfected control (not recorded which).

This clonotype showed up just a few times. This chain uses TRBV5-1 with TRBJ2-6; the D gene is possibly TRBD2 (6 bases). This CDR3 has 19 amino acids. Trimming pared 3 bases from V and 3 bases from J, leaving 22 bases between. Germline V gene data show CDR1 as SGHRS and CDR2 as YFSETQ. This chain's CDR3 is CASSWAPGRGAVGANVLTF. CDR3 coding DNA: TGCGCCAGCAGCTGGGCCCCCGGGAGAGGGGCTGTTGGGGCCAACGTCCTGACTTTC.

V usage is TRBV20-1 and J usage is TRBJ1-1; TRBD1 aligns across 10 bases. The CDR3 is made up of 15 amino acids. The germline V gene has CDR1 DFQATT and CDR2 SNEGSKA (reference sequence). With 1 base clipped from V and 3 bases from J, the junction kept 5 bases outside the gene matches. The DNA of the CDR3 is TGCAGTGCTAGAGGGGACAGGGGAAGGTACACTGAAGCTTTCTTT. The encoded protein is CSARGDRGRYTEAFF.

Many counts were recorded for this clonotype. The gene calls are TRBV5-1 and TRBJ2-2; TRBD2 aligns across 10 bases. The germline gives CDR1 SGHRS, CDR2 YFSETQ. This CDR3 contains 15 residues. The V and J ends lost 4 bases and 5 bases, in that order; junction bases with no gene match: 5. The CDR3 protein is CASSPAGGQTGELFF. The CDR3 DNA is TGCGCCAGCAGCCCAGCGGGGGGGCAAACCGGGGAGCTGTTTTTT.

This clonotype was detected ten times or more. The rearrangement links TRBV20-1 to TRBJ2-5; 7 positions match TRBD2. Per the germline V gene, CDR1 is DFQATT and CDR2 is SNEGSKA (reference sequence). The CDR3 contains 16 residues. The V segment lost 0 bases and the J segment 0 bases; nucleotides outside the gene matches: 7. CDR3 coding DNA: TGCAGTGCTAGAGATACCACTAGCGAGTACCAAGAGACCCAGTACTTC. Translation: CSARDTTSEYQETQYF.

There are a few counts of this clonotype. The chain joins TRBV20-1 to TRBJ2-7, with 9 bases that match TRBD1. Germline V gene lookup returns CDR1 DFQATT and CDR2 SNEGSKA (reference sequence). The ends lost 0 bases at V and 0 bases at J; junction bases unmatched: 12. The CDR3 is 18 amino acids. The CDR3 sequence is CSARDMGDRATVSYEQYF. CDR3 coding DNA: TGCAGTGCTAGAGATATGGGGGACAGGGCCACGGTCTCCTACGAGCAGTACTTC.

V usage is TRBV29-1 and J usage is TRBJ1-1; 8 nucleotides align to TRBD1. V gave up 6 bases and J gave up 4 bases; unmatched junction bases: 4. CDR1 is SQVTM, CDR2 ANQGSEA, per germline. The CDR3 runs to 12 residues. As DNA, the CDR3 is TGCAGCGTGACAGGGGATGCCACTGAAGCTTTCTTT. This codes for CSVTGDATEAFF.

The chain couples TRBV7-3 to TRBJ2-2; D unclear. CDR3 length equals 13 residues. Germline lookup yields CDR1 SGHTA and CDR2 FQGTGA. Trimming took off 8 bases at V and 1 base at J, with 8 bases between the two ends. The CDR3 DNA follows: TGTGCCAGCCGTAGTGGGAACACCGGGGAGCTGTTTTTT. Translating gives CASRSGNTGELFF.

There are many counts of this clonotype. This CDR3 reads CASSRAETQYF. In DNA, the CDR3 is TGTGCCAGCAGCCGGGCGGAGACCCAGTACTTC. The V call is TRBV12-3 or TRBV12-4, the J call TRBJ2-5; D is undetermined. The germline V and J ends were trimmed by 6 bases and 5 bases, with 7 bases remaining between them. The CDR3 is made up of 11 amino acids.

This clonotype appeared a few times. V and J are TRBV20-1 and TRBJ2-7; no firm D call. From germline, CDR1 is DFQATT and CDR2 SNEGSKA (reference sequence). The CDR3 covers 12 residues. Trimming took 3 bases from V and 5 from J, leaving 11 bases between them. Here the CDR3 reads CSARDPQNEQYF. In nucleotides, the CDR3 is TGCAGTGCTAGGGACCCGCAGAACGAGCAGTACTTC.

V usage is TRBV7-9 and J usage is TRBJ2-2; D is undetermined. In germline, CDR1 is SEHNR, CDR2 FQNEAQ (reference sequence). The CDR3 runs to 10 residues. Trimming stripped 10 bases from V and 6 bases from J, with 6 bases between. CDR3 nucleotide sequence: TGTGCCACCCACCCCGGGGAGCTGTTTTTT. It is translated as CATHPGELFF.

This clonotype appeared many times. The chain couples TRBV30 to TRBJ2-7; 12 positions match TRBD1. J gave up 6 bases and V 3 bases, and 6 bases lay outside the gene matches. Germline V gene data show CDR1 as GTSNPN and CDR2 as SVGIG (reference sequence). The CDR3 runs 14 residues. DNA for the CDR3: TGTGCCTGGAGGCGGGGACAGGGGGCGCGCGAGCAGTACTTC. Translating gives CAWRRGQGAREQYF.

This clonotype appeared a few times. V usage is TRBV6-2 or TRBV6-3 and J usage is TRBJ2-2; D unresolved. Trimming took off 5 bases at V and 1 base at J, with 14 bases between the two ends. CDR3 length equals 16 residues. The germline CDR1 and CDR2 sequences are MNHEY and SVGEGT. The CDR3 DNA reads TGTGCCAGCAGTCAAGCCCCCCTACGGAACACCGGGGAGCTGTTTTTT. Its translation is CASSQAPLRNTGELFF.

In its sample, this clonotype was seen a few times. The J gene is TRBJ1-1, the V gene TRBV6-5, with TRBD1 matching 10 bases. CDR3 size: 14 residues. The J segment lost 8 bases and the V segment lost 5 bases, leaving 8 bases of the junction unmatched. Germline CDR1 and CDR2: MNHEY and SVGAGI. The chain's CDR3 is CASSRDRGSGEAFF. The CDR3 coding sequence is TGTGCCAGCAGTCGGGACAGGGGTTCTGGAGAAGCTTTCTTT.

There are many counts of this clonotype. This chain connects TRBV20-1 to TRBJ1-1, with a weak D call TRBD1 (6 bases). The V end was cut by 7 bases, the J end by 1 base, with 13 bases between. CDR1 and CDR2 (germline): DFQATT, SNEGSKA (reference sequence). CDR3 length: 13 residues. CDR3 sequence (DNA): TGCAGTGTCCTGGGACATCAGAACACTGAAGCTTTCTTT. Encoded protein: CSVLGHQNTEAFF.

This clonotype was seen many times. This chain connects TRBV12-3 or TRBV12-4 to TRBJ2-1, with D perhaps TRBD2 (5 bases). The ends were cut back, 5 bases at V and 0 bases at J, with 8 bases in the middle. This CDR3 comprises 14 residues. CDR3: CASSQRSSYNEQFF. In DNA form, the CDR3 reads TGTGCCAGCAGTCAGCGGAGCTCCTACAATGAGCAGTTCTTC.

The table lists this clonotype with many counts. V gene TRBV30 combines with J gene TRBJ2-3, with 7 bases identical to TRBD2. With 0 bases clipped from V and 1 base from J, the junction kept 1 base outside the gene matches. The CDR3 extends over 14 amino acids. Germline CDR1 reads GTSNPN; CDR2 reads SVGIG (reference sequence). CDR3 sequence reads: CAWSVGGGTDTQYF. CDR3 nucleotide sequence: TGTGCCTGGAGTGTGGGAGGGGGCACAGATACGCAGTATTTT.

This clonotype has a count of ten or more. The chain employs TRBV9 and TRBJ2-1; D perhaps matches TRBD2 (5 bases). V lost 3 bases to trimming and J lost 8 bases, with 15 bases between them. CDR3 length: 14 residues. Germline CDR1 is SGDLS and CDR2 is YYNGEE. CDR3 residues: CASSDYEAVDEQFF. In DNA form, the CDR3 reads TGTGCCAGCAGCGATTACGAAGCGGTCGATGAGCAGTTCTTC.

There are many counts of this clonotype. The rearrangement joins TRBV5-4 to TRBJ2-1, with a tentative D call TRBD2 (6 bases). The CDR3 has 14 residues. The germline V gene encodes CDR1 SGHNT and CDR2 YYREEE (reference sequence). The V end was cut by 4 bases, the J end by 1 base, with 9 bases between. CDR3 loop: CASSPGTSYNEQFF. The CDR3 DNA sequence: TGTGCCAGCAGCCCCGGGACTTCCTACAATGAGCAGTTCTTC.

In its sample, this clonotype was seen a few times. V gene TRBV27 combines with J gene TRBJ2-1, with 7 bases identical to TRBD2. Germline V gene lookup returns CDR1 MNHEY and CDR2 SMNVEV (reference sequence). V lost 4 bases and J lost 9; bases outside the gene matches: 9. The CDR3 is made up of 14 amino acids. CDR3: CASSWGGSGTEQFF. In DNA form, the CDR3 reads TGTGCCAGCAGTTGGGGCGGGAGTGGCACTGAGCAGTTCTTC.

This clonotype has only a few counts. V usage is TRBV30 and J usage is TRBJ2-7; 7 bases are shared with TRBD1. Germline V gene lookup returns CDR1 GTSNPN and CDR2 SVGIG (reference sequence). This CDR3 is built from 13 residues. The ends lost 2 bases at V and 7 bases at J; junction bases unmatched: 8. The DNA for the CDR3 is TGTGCCTGGAGTAGGGACAGTCGGAGAGAGCAGTACTTC. Translation: CAWSRDSRREQYF. Full variable domain (rest looked up from reference TRBV30 and TRBJ2-7): SQTIHQWPATLVQPVGSPLSLECTVEGTSNPNLYWYRQAAGRGLQLLFYSVGIGQISSEVPQNLSASRPQDRQFILSSKKLLLSDSGFYLCAWSRDSRREQYFGPGTRLTVT.

This clonotype was seen many times. The V and J genes are TRBV3-1 and TRBJ2-1; D call uncertain. The CDR3 is made up of 15 amino acids. Germline CDR1 LGHDT, CDR2 YNNKEL (reference sequence). Trimming left V 4 bases short and J 2 bases short, with 12 bases between. The DNA of the CDR3 is TGTGCCAGCAGCCCGGATCCCCTAACCTACAATGAGCAGTTCTTC. Translated, it gives CASSPDPLTYNEQFF.

Notes on this clonotype: The germline gene is not matched at one end of the junction; a read error may be the cause. V gene TRBV29-1 combines with J gene TRBJ1-2; TRBD1 aligns across 9 bases. The CDR3 sequence is 11 residues long. CDR1 SQVTM and CDR2 ANQGSEA come from the germline V gene. This chain's CDR3 is CGVDRGYGYTF. CDR3 DNA sequence: TGCGGCGTCGACAGGGGGTATGGCTACACCTTC.

The sample holds a few counts of this clonotype. The chain joins TRBV6-5 to TRBJ2-1; no definite D call. This CDR3 comprises 15 residues. The V and J ends lost 6 bases and 0 bases respectively, with 12 bases between them. Germline CDR1 and CDR2: MNHEY and SVGAGI. The CDR3 DNA is TGTGCCAGCAGCTCTGACCGCCGCTCCTACAATGAGCAGTTCTTC. This encodes CASSSDRRSYNEQFF.

This clonotype occurred many times. The chain is built from TRBV5-8 and TRBJ2-7, with no clear D. V was pared by 5 bases and J by 1 base, with 1 base between. The germline V gene encodes CDR1 SGHTS and CDR2 YDEGEE. The CDR3 runs to 10 residues. CDR3 amino acids: CASRSYEQYF. The CDR3 DNA sequence: TGTGCCAGCAGATCCTACGAGCAGTACTTC. Combining the CDR3 with reference TRBV5-8 and TRBJ2-7 gives the whole variable domain EAGVTQSPTHLIKTRGQQATLRCSPISGHTSVYWYQQALGLGLQFLLWYDEGEERNRGNFPPRFSGRQFPNYSSELNVNALELEDSALYLCASRSYEQYFGPGTRLTVT.

This clonotype came up a few times. This sequence joins TRBV14 and TRBJ2-7; possibly TRBD1 for D (5 bases). Trimming stripped 0 bases from V and 7 bases from J, with 16 bases between. The CDR3 sequence is 15 residues long. Looked up from germline, CDR1 is SGHDN and CDR2 is FVKESK. Here the CDR3 DNA reads TGTGCCAGCAGCCAAGACCTCAGGGATTCTGAAGAGCAGTACTTC. Amino acid sequence: CASSQDLRDSEEQYF.